The rows below give T cell receptor beta chains drawn from one sample of a study of T cell changes during pregnancy in multiple sclerosis. Generated by immunoSEQ multiplex PCR, the TCRdb table keeps only in-frame clones and is missing some. The data hold over 90,000 clones, with approximately 95% observed a single time. This sample comprised peripheral blood, obtained after pregnancy. The receptors were sampled from a female donor with multiple sclerosis, enrolled in a pregnancy study. Each CDR3 is given with its conserved first and last residue.

CDR3 protein | J gene | V gene
CASSPGDRRTGELFF | TRBJ2-2 | TRBV6-5
CASSRNRGVMYEQFF | TRBJ2-1 | TRBV27
CASSLASLPGYTF | TRBJ1-2 | TRBV11-2
CASSPPGTEAFF | TRBJ1-1 | TRBV7-9
CASSDHRGTEAFF | TRBJ1-1 | TRBV7-2
CASSLGVGTVYEQYF | TRBJ2-7 | TRBV11-2
CASSLTGLAGMRTGELFF | TRBJ2-2 | TRBV28
CASSVRDRSQETQYF | TRBJ2-5 | TRBV9
CASRTLGGEGYTF | TRBJ1-2 | TRBV28
CASSARDRGPRSTEAFF | TRBJ1-1 | TRBV5-4
CASSPVQGTTGNTIYF | TRBJ1-3 | TRBV9
CSVEEAGSTYGYTF | TRBJ1-2 | TRBV29-1
CASSIAVDGYTF | TRBJ1-2 | TRBV19
CASSDRGQGSEKLFF | TRBJ1-4 | TRBV10-2
CASALNPGRNTEAFF | TRBJ1-1 | TRBV5-1